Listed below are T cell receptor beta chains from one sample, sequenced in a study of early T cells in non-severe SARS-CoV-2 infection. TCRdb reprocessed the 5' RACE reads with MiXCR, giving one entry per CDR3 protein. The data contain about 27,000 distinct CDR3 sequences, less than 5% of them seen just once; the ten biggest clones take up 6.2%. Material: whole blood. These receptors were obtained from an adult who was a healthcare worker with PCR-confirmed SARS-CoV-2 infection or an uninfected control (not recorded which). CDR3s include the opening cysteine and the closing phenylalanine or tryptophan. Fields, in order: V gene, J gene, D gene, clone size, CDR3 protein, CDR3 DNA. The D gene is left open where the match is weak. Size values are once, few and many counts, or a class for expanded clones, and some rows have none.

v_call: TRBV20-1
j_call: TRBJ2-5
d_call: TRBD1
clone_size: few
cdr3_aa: CSAISGQGLQETQYF
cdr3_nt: TGCAGTGCTATATCAGGACAGGGCCTCCAAGAGACCCAGTACTTC

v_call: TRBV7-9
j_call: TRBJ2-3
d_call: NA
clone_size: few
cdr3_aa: CASSLGQTASTDTQYF
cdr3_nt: TGTGCCAGCAGCTTAGGCCAGACTGCTAGCACAGATACGCAGTATTTT

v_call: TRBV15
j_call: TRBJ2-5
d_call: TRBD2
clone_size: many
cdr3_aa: CATSSVAGTETQYF
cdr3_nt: TGTGCCACCAGCAGCGTAGCGGGAACTGAGACCCAGTACTTC

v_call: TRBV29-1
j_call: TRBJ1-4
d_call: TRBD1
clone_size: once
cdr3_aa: CSVADRNLEKLFF
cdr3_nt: TGCAGCGTTGCGGACAGGAACTTGGAAAAACTGTTTTTT

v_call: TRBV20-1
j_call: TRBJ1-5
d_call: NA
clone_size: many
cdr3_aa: CSARGTTQPQHF
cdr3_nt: TGCAGTGCTAGAGGGACAACCCAGCCCCAGCATTTT

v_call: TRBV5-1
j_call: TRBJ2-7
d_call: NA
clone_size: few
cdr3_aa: CASSLTAYEQYF
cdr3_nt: TGCGCCAGCAGCCTGACTGCTTACGAGCAGTACTTC

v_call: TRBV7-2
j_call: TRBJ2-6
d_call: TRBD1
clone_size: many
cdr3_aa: CASSSRDREGQKFSGANVLTF
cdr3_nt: TGTGCCAGCAGCTCCCGGGACAGGGAAGGCCAAAAGTTCTCTGGGGCCAACGTCCTGACTTTC

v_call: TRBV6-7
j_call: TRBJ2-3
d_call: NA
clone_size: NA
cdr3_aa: CASSDGLPPSTDTQYF
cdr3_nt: TGTGCCAGCAGTGATGGACTACCTCCTAGCACAGATACGCAGTATTTT

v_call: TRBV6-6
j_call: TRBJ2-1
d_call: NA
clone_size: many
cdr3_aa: CASSYSSYNEQFF
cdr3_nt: TGTGCCAGCAGTTACAGCAGTTACAATGAGCAGTTCTTC

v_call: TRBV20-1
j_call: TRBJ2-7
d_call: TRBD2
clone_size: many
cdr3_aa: CSAREIYSGPGSEQYF
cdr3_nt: TGCAGTGCTAGAGAAATATATAGCGGGCCCGGCAGCGAGCAGTACTTC

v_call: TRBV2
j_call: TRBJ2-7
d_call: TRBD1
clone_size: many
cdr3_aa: CASSQGTAYEQYF
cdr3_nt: TGTGCCAGCAGTCAGGGGACAGCCTACGAGCAGTACTTC

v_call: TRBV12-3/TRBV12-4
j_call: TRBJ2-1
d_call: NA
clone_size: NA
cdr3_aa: CASSLILSVEQFF
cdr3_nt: TGTGCCAGCAGTCTGATCCTCTCAGTTGAGCAGTTCTTC

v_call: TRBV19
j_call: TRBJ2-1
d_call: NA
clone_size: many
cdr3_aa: CASSPPGAGARNEQFF
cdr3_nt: TGTGCCAGTAGTCCCCCAGGGGCGGGAGCTCGGAATGAGCAGTTCTTC

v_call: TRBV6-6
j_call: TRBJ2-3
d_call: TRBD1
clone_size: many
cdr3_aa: CASTVTQGARDTQYF
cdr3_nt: TGTGCCAGCACCGTCACTCAGGGGGCAAGAGATACGCAGTATTTT

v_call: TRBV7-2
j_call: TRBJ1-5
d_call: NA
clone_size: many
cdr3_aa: CASSYRQGGSNQPQHF
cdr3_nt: TGTGCCAGCAGCTATAGGCAGGGTGGTAGCAATCAGCCCCAGCATTTT

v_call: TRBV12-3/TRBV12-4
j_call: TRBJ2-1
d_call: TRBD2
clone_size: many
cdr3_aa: CASSEWEGREQFF
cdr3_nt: TGTGCCAGCAGTGAATGGGAGGGTCGGGAGCAGTTCTTC

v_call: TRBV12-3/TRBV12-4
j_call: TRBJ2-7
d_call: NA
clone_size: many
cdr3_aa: CASGRWSSYEQYF
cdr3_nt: TGTGCCAGCGGGAGGTGGAGCTCCTACGAGCAGTACTTC

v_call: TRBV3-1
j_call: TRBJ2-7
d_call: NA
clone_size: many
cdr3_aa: CASSQDLASYEQYF
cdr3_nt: TGTGCCAGCAGCCAAGATCTAGCAAGCTACGAGCAGTACTTC

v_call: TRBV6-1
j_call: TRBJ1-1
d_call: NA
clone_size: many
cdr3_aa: CASNPRMVRMNTEAFF
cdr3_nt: TGTGCCAGCAACCCGAGGATGGTCAGAATGAACACTGAAGCTTTCTTT

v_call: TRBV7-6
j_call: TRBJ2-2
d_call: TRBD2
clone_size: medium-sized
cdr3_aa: CASSLELAGNTGELFF
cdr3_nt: TGTGCCAGCAGCTTAGAACTAGCGGGCAACACCGGGGAGCTGTTTTTT

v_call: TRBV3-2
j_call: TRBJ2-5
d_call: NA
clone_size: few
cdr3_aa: CASSQGKLADEGTQYF
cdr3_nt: TGTGCCAGCAGCCAAGGAAAGTTGGCCGACGAAGGGACCCAGTACTTC

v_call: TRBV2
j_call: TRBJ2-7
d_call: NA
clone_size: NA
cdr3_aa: CASSDLGYEQYF
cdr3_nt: TGTGCCAGCAGTGACTTGGGATACGAGCAGTACTTC

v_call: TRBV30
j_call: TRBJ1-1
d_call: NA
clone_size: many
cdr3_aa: CAWRPQGTLNTEAFF
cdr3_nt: TGTGCCTGGAGGCCCCAGGGGACCCTGAACACTGAAGCTTTCTTT

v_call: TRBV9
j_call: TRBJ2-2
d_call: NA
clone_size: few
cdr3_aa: CASSVESSSGELFF
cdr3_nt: TGTGCCAGCAGCGTAGAATCTTCTTCCGGGGAGCTGTTTTTT

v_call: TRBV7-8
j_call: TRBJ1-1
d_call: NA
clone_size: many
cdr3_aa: CASSLVADKAFF
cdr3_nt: TGTGCCAGCAGCTTGGTGGCAGACAAAGCTTTCTTT

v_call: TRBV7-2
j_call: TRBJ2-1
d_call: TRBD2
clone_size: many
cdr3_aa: CASSWTSGNNEQFF
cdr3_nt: TGTGCCAGCAGTTGGACTAGCGGGAACAATGAGCAGTTCTTC

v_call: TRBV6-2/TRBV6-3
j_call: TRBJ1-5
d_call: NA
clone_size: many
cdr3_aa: CASSSDGLMNQPQHF
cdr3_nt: TGTGCCAGCAGTTCCGACGGATTGATGAATCAGCCCCAGCATTTT

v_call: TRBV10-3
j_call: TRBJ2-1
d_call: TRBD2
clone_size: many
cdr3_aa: CAISEVASGRFNEQFF
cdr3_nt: TGTGCCATCAGTGAGGTTGCTAGCGGGAGATTCAATGAGCAGTTCTTC

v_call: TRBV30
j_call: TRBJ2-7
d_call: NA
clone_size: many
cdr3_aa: CAWSAGLLEQYF
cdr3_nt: TGTGCCTGGAGTGCCGGTTTACTCGAGCAGTACTTC

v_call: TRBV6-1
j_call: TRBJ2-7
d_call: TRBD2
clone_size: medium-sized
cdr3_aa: CASRTGLAGSNEQYF
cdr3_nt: TGTGCCAGCAGGACGGGACTAGCGGGAAGTAACGAGCAGTACTTC

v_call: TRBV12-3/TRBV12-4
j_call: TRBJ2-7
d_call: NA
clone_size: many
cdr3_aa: CASSFRGRSWEQYF
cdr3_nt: TGTGCCAGCAGTTTTAGGGGGAGGAGTTGGGAGCAGTACTTC

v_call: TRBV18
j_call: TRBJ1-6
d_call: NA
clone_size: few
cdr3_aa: CASSYDTDNSPLHF
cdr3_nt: TGTGCCAGCTCCTACGACACGGATAATTCACCCCTCCACTTT

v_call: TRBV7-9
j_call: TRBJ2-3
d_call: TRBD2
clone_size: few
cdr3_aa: CASSFEREGDTQYF
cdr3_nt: TGTGCCAGCAGCTTCGAGCGGGAGGGAGATACGCAGTATTTT

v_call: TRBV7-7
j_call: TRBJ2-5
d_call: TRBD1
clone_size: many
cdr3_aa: CASSLAPQGAGETQYF
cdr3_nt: TGTGCTAGCAGCTTAGCCCCACAGGGGGCGGGAGAGACCCAGTACTTC

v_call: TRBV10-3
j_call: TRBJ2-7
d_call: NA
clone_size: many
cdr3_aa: CAISGPGPEYF
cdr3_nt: TGTGCCATCAGTGGTCCGGGGCCAGAGTACTTC

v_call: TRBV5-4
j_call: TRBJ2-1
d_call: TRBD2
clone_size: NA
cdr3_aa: CASTPPSGSYNEQFF
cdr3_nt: TGTGCCAGCACCCCCCCTAGCGGGAGTTACAATGAGCAGTTCTTC

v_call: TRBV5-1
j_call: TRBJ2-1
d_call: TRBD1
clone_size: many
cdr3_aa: CASSRIQGATEQFF
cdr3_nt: TGCGCCAGCAGCCGGATACAGGGGGCTACTGAGCAGTTCTTC

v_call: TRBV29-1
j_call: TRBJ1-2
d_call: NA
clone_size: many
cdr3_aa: CSVVLGPGYTF
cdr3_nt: TGCAGCGTTGTCCTGGGCCCTGGCTACACCTTC

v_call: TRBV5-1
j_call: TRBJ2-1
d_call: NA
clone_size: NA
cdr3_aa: CASSIPIQGAGNEQFF
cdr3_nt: TGCGCCAGCAGCATTCCGATACAGGGAGCGGGGAATGAGCAGTTCTTC

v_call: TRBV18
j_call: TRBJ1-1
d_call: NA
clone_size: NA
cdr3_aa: CASSPGTTEAFF
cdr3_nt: TGTGCCAGCTCACCAGGGACCACTGAAGCTTTCTTT

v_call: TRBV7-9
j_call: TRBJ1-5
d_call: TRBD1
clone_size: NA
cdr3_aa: CASSAQGASNQPQHF
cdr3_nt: TGTGCCAGCAGCGCCCAGGGGGCGAGCAATCAGCCCCAGCATTTT

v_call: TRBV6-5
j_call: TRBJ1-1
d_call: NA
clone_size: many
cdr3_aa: CASSLDRNTEAFF
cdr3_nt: TGTGCCAGCAGTTTGGACAGGAACACTGAAGCTTTCTTT

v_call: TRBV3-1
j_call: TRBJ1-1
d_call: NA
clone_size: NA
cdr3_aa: CASSFQDRMNTEAFF
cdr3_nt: TGTGCCAGCAGCTTTCAGGATCGTATGAACACTGAAGCTTTCTTT